The sequence of this T cell receptor (beta chain) was determined in a study of blood T cell repertoires in COVID-19. At the level of the study: Collection of acute and convalescent COVID-19 samples took place in the United States, Italy and Spain. Sources were T cells, B-cell-depleted T cells, or PBMCs; the material itself was cDNA or gDNA.

Germline CDR1 and CDR2: SQVTM and ANQGSEA. V was shortened by 4 bases and J by 2 bases, with 14 bases between the two germline ends. CDR3 size: 14 residues. Study processing details: Nucleated cell counts were estimated from reference gene primer amplification. Repertoires were generated with immunoSEQ multiplex PCR, while TCRdb's copy carries only in-frame clones and drops some. Clonal size and the V and J genes are those of that table, whereas D and trimming came from the DNA. Among around 100,000 clones listed, roughly nine tenths were seen once. The V call is TRBV29-1, the J call TRBJ2-5; D might be TRBD2 (5 bases). This TCR was recovered from a human donor in a cohort sampled during active COVID-19. The source material was peripheral blood. CDR3 in DNA: TGCAGCGTTGGTGAGACATCGGGGCAAGAGACCCAGTACTTC. Translating gives CSVGETSGQETQYF.